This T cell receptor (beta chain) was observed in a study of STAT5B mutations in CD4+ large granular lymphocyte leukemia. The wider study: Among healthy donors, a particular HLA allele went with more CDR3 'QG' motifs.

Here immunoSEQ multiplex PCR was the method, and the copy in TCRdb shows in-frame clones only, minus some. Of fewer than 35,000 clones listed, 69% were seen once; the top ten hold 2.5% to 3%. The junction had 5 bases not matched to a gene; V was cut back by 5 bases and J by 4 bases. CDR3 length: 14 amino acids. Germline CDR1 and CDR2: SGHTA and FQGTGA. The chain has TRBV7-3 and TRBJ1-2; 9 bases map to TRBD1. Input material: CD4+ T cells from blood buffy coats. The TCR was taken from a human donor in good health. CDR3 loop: CASSPGTGIYGYTF. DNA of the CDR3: TGTGCCAGCAGCCCGGGGACAGGGATCTATGGCTACACCTTC.